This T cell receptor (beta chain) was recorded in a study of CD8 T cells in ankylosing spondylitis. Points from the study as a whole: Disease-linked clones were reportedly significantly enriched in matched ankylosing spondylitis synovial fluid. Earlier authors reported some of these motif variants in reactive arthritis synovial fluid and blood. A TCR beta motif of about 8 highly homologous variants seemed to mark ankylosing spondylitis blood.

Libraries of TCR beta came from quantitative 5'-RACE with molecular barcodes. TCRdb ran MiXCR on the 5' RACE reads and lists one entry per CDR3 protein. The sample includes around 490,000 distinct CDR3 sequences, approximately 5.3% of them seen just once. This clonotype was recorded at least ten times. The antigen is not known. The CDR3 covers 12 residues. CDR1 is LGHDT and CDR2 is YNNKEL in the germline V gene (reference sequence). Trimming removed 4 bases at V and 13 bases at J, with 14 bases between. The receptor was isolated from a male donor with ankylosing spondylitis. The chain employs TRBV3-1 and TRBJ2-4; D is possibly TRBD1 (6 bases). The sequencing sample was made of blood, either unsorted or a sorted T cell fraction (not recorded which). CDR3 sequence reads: CASSLRGQPQYF. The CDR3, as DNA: TGTGCCAGCAGCCTCCGAGGACAGCCACAGTACTTC.